In this sample, the clone carrying this T cell receptor (beta chain) turned up many times. What it recognizes is unknown. Trimming cost V 7 bases and J 2 bases, with 16 bases left between them. The CDR3 spans 15 residues. Per germline, CDR1 MNHEY and CDR2 SMNVEV (reference sequence). TCR beta CDR3 regions were amplified from RNA. TCR CDR3 underwent first-round RT-PCR with the HTBI primer set. TCRdb reprocessed the multiplex PCR reads via MiXCR and lists one record per CDR3 protein. The top ten clones hold under 8.5% of a sample with fewer than 800,000 distinct CDR3 sequences, over 15% of them seen once. Each patient was aged 18 to 65 and had newly diagnosed hyperthyroidism of under 2 months' duration. These data are taken from a study of T cells in Graves' hyperthyroidism and ophthalmopathy. Broader study findings: Peripheral blood also featured most of the thyroid clonotypes expanded above 0.001.

The chain carries TRBV27 and TRBJ2-3, with a possible D match to TRBD1 (7 bases). This clonotype was sampled from a man aged 18 to 35 with Graves' hyperthyroidism. The sample comprised blood. CDR3 coding DNA: TGTGCCAGCAAGCTCGCGGGACAGTCCACAGATACGCAGTATTTT. Translated: CASKLAGQSTDTQYF.